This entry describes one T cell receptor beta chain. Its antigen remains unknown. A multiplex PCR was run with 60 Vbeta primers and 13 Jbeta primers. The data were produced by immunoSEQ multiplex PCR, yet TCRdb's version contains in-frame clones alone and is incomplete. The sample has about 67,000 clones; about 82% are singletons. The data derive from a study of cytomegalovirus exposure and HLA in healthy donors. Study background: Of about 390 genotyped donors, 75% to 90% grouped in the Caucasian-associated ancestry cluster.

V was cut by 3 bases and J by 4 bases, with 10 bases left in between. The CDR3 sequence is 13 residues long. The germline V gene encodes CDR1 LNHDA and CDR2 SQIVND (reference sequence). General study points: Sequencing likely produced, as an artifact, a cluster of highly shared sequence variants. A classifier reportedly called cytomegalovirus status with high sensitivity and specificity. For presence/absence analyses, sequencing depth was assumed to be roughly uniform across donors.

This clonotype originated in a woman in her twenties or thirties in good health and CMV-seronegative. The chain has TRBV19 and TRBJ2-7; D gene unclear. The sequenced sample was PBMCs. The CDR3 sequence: CASSMGLPYEQYF. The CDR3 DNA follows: TGTGCCAGTAGTATGGGCCTCCCATACGAGCAGTACTTC.